Sequencing of this T cell receptor (beta chain) was carried out in a study of T cells in Graves' hyperthyroidism and ophthalmopathy (dated by TCRdb to the late 2010s). Context from the whole study: Peripheral blood was sampled at the time of initial diagnosis, prior to any treatment. TCR Vbeta CDR3 sequencing of 130 to 150 peripheral blood samples (43 ophthalmopathy, approximately 80 hyperthyroidism and roughly 17 progressor patients) is reported in the paper. Thyroid tissue and blood T-cell repertoires from about six Graves' hyperthyroidism patients were also compared in the study. To identify TCR V-J signatures that set the groups apart, the researchers used a discovery cohort of more than 95 patients, made up of fewer than 50 with Graves' ophthalmopathy and about 59 with stable Graves' hyperthyroidism. Prospective prediction of ophthalmopathy was tested in an independent validation cohort of 18 to 20 hyperthyroidism patients and 17 patients who later progressed to ophthalmopathy. Following sampling, methimazole starting at 30 mg daily was given to hyperthyroidism patients, and high-dose intravenous methylprednisolone was given to ophthalmopathy patients. For training and testing, the 80 to 100 patients in the discovery cohort were randomly divided in a 7:3 ratio.

The sample holds many counts of this clonotype. The antigen this receptor binds is unknown. Base qualities are not recorded, but no much larger clone differs from it by a single base. TCR beta CDR3 regions were amplified from RNA transcripts. A first-round RT-PCR of the TCR CDR3 used the HTBI primer set with the Qiagen OneStep RT-PCR kit. Libraries were constructed in a second round of multiplex PCR, after which size selection and purification were performed. Libraries were sequenced paired-end with 100 bp reads on an Illumina HiSeq2000. Per the authors' processing: Raw data were processed with SOAPnuke, discarding reads with adapters, uncalled bases, mean Phred below 15, or no exact constant-primer or identifier match. High-quality paired reads were merged using COPE v1.2.5, and each unique nucleotide sequence was defined as a clonotype. Clonotypes were aligned to IMGT TRBV, TRBD and TRBJ reference segments using MiTCR v1.1. The analysis was restricted to V-J combinations with a frequency above 0.0001, which together covered 99% to 99.2% of the repertoires. A TCS score was defined as the ratio between F50 (clonal expansion) and ExV (chaos), using BLOSUM62-based TCRdist between CDR3 peptides within each V-J. Welch's t-statistics and random forest reduced around 520 V-J features to 13, which were used in a naive Bayes classifier (R e1071). TCRdb reworked the public reads: Q25 trimming with fastp, MiXCR clone assembly, productive beta chains retained. Every CDR3 protein is listed once, alongside the most common genes and DNA of its rows. The V and J calls were not made by the authors but by TCRdb's processing. The sample table contains more than 350,000 distinct CDR3 sequences; only one count was recorded for 17% of them. The ten largest account for approximately 30% of the sample.

Hyperthyroidism patients were newly diagnosed, had a disease duration of under 2 months, and were aged 18 to 65 years. Any patient with an uncontrolled infection, another autoimmune disease, pregnancy or lactation was excluded. Diagnoses relied on clinical symptoms, serum thyroxine and TRAb, thyroid ultrasound and orbital computed tomography. Blood from progressor patients was collected at the time of first diagnosis with hyperthyroidism, before any ophthalmopathy symptoms had appeared. PBMCs were isolated from about 9.2 ml of fresh peripheral blood by Ficoll-Paque density gradient centrifugation. Progressor patients were defined as those initially diagnosed with Graves' hyperthyroidism in whom ophthalmopathy developed during follow-up. Trizol reagent was used to extract total RNA, and RNA quality was then checked on an Agilent 2100 Bioanalyzer. The paper as a whole reports these results and caveats: Most expanded thyroid clonotypes (frequency above 0.001) were also found in blood, which suggests that blood repertoires may mirror thyroid immune responses. No statistical method was used to set the sample size in advance, and investigators knew the group allocation. A 13 V-J signature model separated ophthalmopathy from stable hyperthyroidism, with 87.88% sensitivity and about 81% specificity in cross-validation and 80%/75% in testing. In validation, the model predicted progression to ophthalmopathy a median of approximately 6.3 months before onset, with approximately 71% sensitivity and 72.22% specificity.

V and J lose 7 bases and 6 bases, and a span of 15 bases separates them. Taken from cysteine to phenylalanine, the CDR3 has 13 residues. Kept here is only the CDR3 DNA, which spans 39 bases and is read in frame from base 1. The germline V gene yields MDHEN for CDR1 and SYDVKM for CDR2. What was sequenced was blood. The chain was built from TRBV28 and TRBJ1-2, and the D gene may be TRBD1, 5 bases matching. The receptor was isolated from a woman in her thirties with Graves' hyperthyroidism that later progressed to Graves' ophthalmopathy. CDR3 sequence: CASNPTVVNGYTF. The bases are TGTGCCAGCAACCCGACAGTGGTAAATGGCTACACCTTC.